These T cell receptor beta chains were read from a single sample in a study of technical replicates of blood from several donors. Generated by immunoSEQ multiplex PCR, the TCRdb table keeps only in-frame clones and is missing some. The sample has about 64,000 clones; approximately 86% are singletons. Sequencing was carried out using PBMCs. These receptor sequences come from a human donor in good health. Some clones in this sample may be carry-over from other donors' samples. Each CDR3 is given with its conserved first and last residue. The D gene is left open where the match is weak. Some rows mark clone size as missing; the rest say once, few, many or name a class of expanded clone.

d_gene,abundance,j_gene,v_gene,CDR3nt,CDR3aa
.,.,TRBJ2-5,TRBV27,TGTGCCAGCAGTTTGGAGGGACGAGAGACCCAGTACTTC,CASSLEGRETQYF
TRBD2,.,TRBJ2-5,TRBV5-4,TGTGCCAGCAGCTTTACGGGGGAGGGGCGAGAGACCCAGTACTTC,CASSFTGEGRETQYF
.,once,TRBJ2-1,TRBV19,TGTGCCAGTAGTATTGGAGGGACCCACGCCAATGAGCAGTTCTTC,CASSIGGTHANEQFF
TRBD1,.,TRBJ1-2,TRBV7-2,TGTGCCAGCAGCTCAGCCGTGGGACAGCACTCCGGCTACACCTTC,CASSSAVGQHSGYTF
.,.,TRBJ2-1,TRBV27,TGTGCCAGCAGTTTGGTTGGAGGTCGGTCAAATGAGCAGTTCTTC,CASSLVGGRSNEQFF
.,once,TRBJ2-5,TRBV7-9,TGTGCCAGCAGCCTTGACTACGTAAAAGAGACCCAGTACTTC,CASSLDYVKETQYF
TRBD1,.,TRBJ2-7,TRBV4-1,TGCGCCAGCAGCCAAGTGGGACAGGCCTACGAGCAGTACTTC,CASSQVGQAYEQYF
.,.,TRBJ2-3,TRBV5-4,TGTGCCAGCAGCAGGGGGTCCTATTCAGATACGCAGTATTTT,CASSRGSYSDTQYF
TRBD1,.,TRBJ1-1,TRBV4-2,TGTGCCAGCAGCCAAGGGACAGGGGACAGCACTGAAGCTTTCTTT,CASSQGTGDSTEAFF
.,.,TRBJ1-5,TRBV6-6,TGTGCCAGCACCAAAGACAGATTCCCTAGCAATCAGCCCCAGCATTTT,CASTKDRFPSNQPQHF
TRBD2,.,TRBJ2-3,TRBV7-6,TGTGCCAGCAGCCTTGGACTAGCGGGTTTCTCCGCAGATACGCAGTATTTT,CASSLGLAGFSADTQYF
TRBD2,.,TRBJ2-1,TRBV4-2,TGTGCCAGCAGCCAAGATGGTAGTAGCGGGAGCAATGAGCAGTTCTTC,CASSQDGSSGSNEQFF
TRBD1,.,TRBJ1-1,TRBV5-3,TGTGCCAGAAGCTCCAGACAGGGGGATAACACTGAAGCTTTCTTT,CARSSRQGDNTEAFF
.,once,TRBJ1-2,TRBV10-3,TGTGCCATCAGTTTTGACAGTCAAGCTAACTATGGCTACACCTTC,CAISFDSQANYGYTF
TRBD2,.,TRBJ2-3,TRBV11-3,TGTGCCAGCAGTTTAGGGACTAATACGCAGTATTTT,CASSLGTNTQYF
TRBD1,.,TRBJ2-2,TRBV15,TGTGCCACCAGCAGAGATCAGGACAGGGCAGGCAAGGAGCTGTTTTTT,CATSRDQDRAGKELFF
.,.,TRBJ2-1,TRBV12-5,TGTGCTAGTGCCTCCGGCGGGAATGAGCAGTTCTTC,CASASGGNEQFF
.,.,TRBJ2-7,TRBV5-1,TGCGCCAGCAGCTTGGAGCGTAACTACGAGCAGTACTTC,CASSLERNYEQYF
.,.,TRBJ1-3,TRBV7-7,TGTGCCAGCAGCTCGGGTTTCTCTGGAAACACCATATATTTT,CASSSGFSGNTIYF
.,.,TRBJ2-7,TRBV6-6,TGTGCCAGTAGTTTCCGGGACACCTACTACGAGCAGTACTTC,CASSFRDTYYEQYF
.,.,TRBJ2-7,TRBV27,TGTGCCAGCAGTCGAGGGGGTATGGCCTCCTACGAGCAGTACTTC,CASSRGGMASYEQYF
TRBD1,.,TRBJ2-7,TRBV19,TGTGCCAGTAGTCACCGCGGGACAGGGGGCGAGCAGTACTTC,CASSHRGTGGEQYF
.,once,TRBJ1-2,TRBV7-3,TGTGCCAGCAGCCCCGAGGCTCAGAACTATGGCTACACCTTC,CASSPEAQNYGYTF
.,once,TRBJ1-4,TRBV18,TGTGCCAGCTCACGGACAAGACAGGTTATTGGTGAAAAACTGTTTTTT,CASSRTRQVIGEKLFF
.,.,TRBJ1-4,TRBV5-4,TGTGCCAGCAGCCCGGGGGAGGCTAATGAAAAACTGTTTTTT,CASSPGEANEKLFF
.,.,TRBJ1-2,TRBV6-5,TGTGCCAGCAGTTACGCGAATGAGGGGGTAAATGGCTACACCTTC,CASSYANEGVNGYTF
TRBD2,.,TRBJ2-1,TRBV10-3,TGTGCCATCAGTCCGGGACTAACCCACAATGAGCAGTTCTTC,CAISPGLTHNEQFF
.,.,TRBJ1-6,TRBV7-2,TGTGCCAGCAGCCGGGGAGCCAGACATAATTCACCCCTCCACTTT,CASSRGARHNSPLHF
TRBD1,.,TRBJ2-5,TRBV6-5,TGTGCCAGCAGTTACCTGGGACAGGGGGGGACCCAGTACTTC,CASSYLGQGGTQYF